The clone carrying this T cell receptor (beta chain) was counted only a few times. The sample comes from a study of T-cell reconstitution after alpha-beta-depleted transplantation in children. Trimming removed 0 bases from V and 4 bases from J, with 6 bases in between. This CDR3 has 13 amino acids. CDR1 and CDR2 from the germline V gene are KGHSH and LQKENI. Unique molecular identifiers were incorporated into the prepared TCRbeta library. Via MiXCR, TCRdb re-called the PCR reads, giving one row per CDR3 protein. The data contain some 550,000 distinct CDR3 sequences, about 17% of them singletons. This receptor was taken from a human donor who donated a stem cell graft to a child with acute lymphoblastic leukemia. The source was PBMCs from the stem cell graft donor, collected from the stem cell graft. The chain combines TRBV18 with TRBJ1-2; no definite D call. CDR3 in amino acids: CASSPPNVYGYTF. For the CDR3, the DNA is TGTGCCAGCTCACCACCGAATGTCTATGGCTACACCTTC.